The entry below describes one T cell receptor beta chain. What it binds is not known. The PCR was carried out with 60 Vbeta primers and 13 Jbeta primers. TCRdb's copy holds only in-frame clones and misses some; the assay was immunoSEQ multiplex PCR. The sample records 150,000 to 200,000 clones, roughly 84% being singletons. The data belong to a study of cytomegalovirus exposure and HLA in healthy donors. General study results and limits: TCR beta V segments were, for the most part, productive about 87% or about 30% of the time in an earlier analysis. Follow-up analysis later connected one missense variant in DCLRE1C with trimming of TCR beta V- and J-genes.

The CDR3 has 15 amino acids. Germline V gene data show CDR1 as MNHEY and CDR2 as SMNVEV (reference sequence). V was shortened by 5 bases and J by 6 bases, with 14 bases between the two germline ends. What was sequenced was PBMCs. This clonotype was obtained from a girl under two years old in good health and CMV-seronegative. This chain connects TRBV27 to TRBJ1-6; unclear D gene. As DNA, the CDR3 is TGTGCCAGCAGTCCGTCAGGCTCCGCTAATTCACCCCTCCACTTT. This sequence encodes CASSPSGSANSPLHF.